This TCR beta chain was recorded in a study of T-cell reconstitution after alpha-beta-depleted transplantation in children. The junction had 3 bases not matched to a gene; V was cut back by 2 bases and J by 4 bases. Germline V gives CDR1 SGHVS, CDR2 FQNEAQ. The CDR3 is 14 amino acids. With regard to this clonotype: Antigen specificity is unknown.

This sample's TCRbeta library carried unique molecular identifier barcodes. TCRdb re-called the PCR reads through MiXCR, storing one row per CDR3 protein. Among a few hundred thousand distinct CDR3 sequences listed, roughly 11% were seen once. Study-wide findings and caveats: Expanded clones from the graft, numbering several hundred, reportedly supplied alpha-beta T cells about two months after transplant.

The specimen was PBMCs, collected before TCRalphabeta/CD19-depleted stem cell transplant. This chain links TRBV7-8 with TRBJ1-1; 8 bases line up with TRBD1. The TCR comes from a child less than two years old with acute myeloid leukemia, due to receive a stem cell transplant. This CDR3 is CASSLRDRGTEAFF. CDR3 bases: TGTGCCAGCAGCTTAAGAGACAGGGGCACTGAAGCTTTCTTT.